A selection of T cell receptor beta chains follows, all from one sample in a study of T cell repertoires in cytomegalovirus infection. TCRdb used MiXCR to reprocess the reads, holding one entry per CDR3 protein. The table has 450,000 to 600,000 distinct CDR3 sequences, about 42% seen once. These receptors have no known antigen. This specimen was cultured PBMCs, taken from culture after CMV antigen stimulation. These receptors came from a human donor in good health (CMV status not recorded). Some clones in this sample may be carry-over from other donors' samples. CDR3s include the opening cysteine and the closing phenylalanine or tryptophan. A D gene is named only where the DNA matches it firmly. Size tells how often a clone was seen (once, few, many) or the class of an expanded clone, and some rows leave it out.

>TRBJ1-1|TRBV3-1|NA|NA
TGTGCCAGCAGCCAAGGGGGCAGGAACACTGAAGCTTTCTTT
CASSQGGRNTEAFF
>TRBJ2-4|TRBV28|few|NA
TGTGCCAGCAGAACCCGAATAGGGAAAGGGTACTTC
CASRTRIGKGYF
>TRBJ2-1|TRBV20-1|NA|NA
TGCAGCGGGCGGGGACAGAGCCTGGAGCAGTTCTTC
CSGRGQSLEQFF
>TRBJ2-2|TRBV7-2|few|TRBD2
TGTGCCAGCAGCCCGGGACTAAGCACCGGGGAGCTGTTTTTT
CASSPGLSTGELFF
>TRBJ2-5|TRBV28|few|NA
TGTGCCAGCAGGCAGGGTGTCAGAGAGACCCAGTACTTC
CASRQGVRETQYF
>TRBJ2-2|TRBV6-2/TRBV6-3|NA|TRBD1
TGTGCCAGCAGTATTACAGGGGTCACCGGGGAGCTGTTTTTT
CASSITGVTGELFF
>TRBJ2-7|TRBV4-2|few|NA
TGTGCCAGCAGCCTACAGAGGGACGGATTGGGGGAGCAGTACTTC
CASSLQRDGLGEQYF
>TRBJ2-7|TRBV2|NA|TRBD1
TGTGCCAGCAGTCCGGTGGACAGGGTCACTCCTGGGGAGCAGTACTTC
CASSPVDRVTPGEQYF
>TRBJ1-1|TRBV6-1|NA|NA
TGTGCCAGCAGTGTAGTTGAAAACACTGAAGCTTTCTTT
CASSVVENTEAFF
>TRBJ1-4|TRBV3-1|NA|NA
TGTGCCAGCAGCCAAAGGCTCCCCTCCCGGGGTGAAAAACTGTTTTTT
CASSQRLPSRGEKLFF
>TRBJ2-3|TRBV28|once|TRBD2
TGTGCCAGCAGCCGGGGGGGGGCGGAGGATACGCAGTATTTT
CASSRGGAEDTQYF
>TRBJ2-2|TRBV12-3/TRBV12-4|NA|NA
TGTGCCAGCATTCGGGTTCCCGGGGAGCTGTTTTTT
CASIRVPGELFF
>TRBJ2-4|TRBV12-3/TRBV12-4|few|NA
TGTGCCAGCAGCGCGATTCAATTGGGAGCGGCTAAAAACATTCAGTACTTC
CASSAIQLGAAKNIQYF
>TRBJ1-1|TRBV19|NA|TRBD1
TGTGCCAGTAGTATCGGACAGGGGCTTCGGGAGGGCACTGAAGCTTTCTTT
CASSIGQGLREGTEAFF
>TRBJ2-3|TRBV24-1|few|NA
TGTGCCACCAGTGATTTGAATCCACTTGGGAGCCCTCCCAGCACAGATACGCAGTATTTT
CATSDLNPLGSPPSTDTQYF
>TRBJ1-2|TRBV7-2|NA|NA
TGTGCCAGCAGCTTAGTATCCGCGGTCGGGGGGTATGGCTACACCTTC
CASSLVSAVGGYGYTF
>TRBJ1-4|TRBV20-1|NA|NA
TGCAGTGCTAGAGTGGGCCAGAGAGAGGAAAAACTGTTTTTT
CSARVGQREEKLFF
>TRBJ2-1|TRBV11-2|NA|TRBD2
TGTGCCAGCAGCGCCCGACTAGCGGGAGGTGAGCAGTTCTTC
CASSARLAGGEQFF
>TRBJ2-7|TRBV6-2/TRBV6-3|few|NA
TGTGCCAGCAGTTACGGGCGGGGAGACTACGAGCAGTACTTC
CASSYGRGDYEQYF
>TRBJ2-7|TRBV5-6|NA|NA
TGTGCCAGCAGCTTAATTGGGAGGGGGACTTACGAGCAGTACTTC
CASSLIGRGTYEQYF
>TRBJ2-7|TRBV7-2|many|NA
TGTGCCAGCAGCTTAGTCGTGTCGGGACTGCCTTACGAGCAGTACTTC
CASSLVVSGLPYEQYF
>TRBJ2-1|TRBV4-3|NA|NA
TGCGCCAGCAGCCCCGACAGAACCGATTACAATGAGCAGTTCTTC
CASSPDRTDYNEQFF
>TRBJ1-1|TRBV5-1|NA|NA
TGCGCCAGCAGCTTGGGGGCGGGGGTGAACACTGAAGCTTTCTTT
CASSLGAGVNTEAFF
>TRBJ2-1|TRBV20-1|NA|TRBD2
TGCAGTGCTAAGTCGGCGGGAGGGCCTGGCAATGAGCAGTTCTTC
CSAKSAGGPGNEQFF
>TRBJ2-7|TRBV12-3/TRBV12-4|few|NA
TGTGCCAGCAGTTTATTTGACCGATACGAGCAGTACTTC
CASSLFDRYEQYF
>TRBJ2-1|TRBV6-6|few|TRBD2
TGTGCCAGCAGTTACTCGATACTAGCGGGAGAGGCATCCTACAATGAGCAGTTCTTC
CASSYSILAGEASYNEQFF
>TRBJ1-5|TRBV7-2|NA|NA
TGTGCCAGCAGCCGGAGGTGGGGGAGCAATCAGCCCCAGCATTTT
CASSRRWGSNQPQHF